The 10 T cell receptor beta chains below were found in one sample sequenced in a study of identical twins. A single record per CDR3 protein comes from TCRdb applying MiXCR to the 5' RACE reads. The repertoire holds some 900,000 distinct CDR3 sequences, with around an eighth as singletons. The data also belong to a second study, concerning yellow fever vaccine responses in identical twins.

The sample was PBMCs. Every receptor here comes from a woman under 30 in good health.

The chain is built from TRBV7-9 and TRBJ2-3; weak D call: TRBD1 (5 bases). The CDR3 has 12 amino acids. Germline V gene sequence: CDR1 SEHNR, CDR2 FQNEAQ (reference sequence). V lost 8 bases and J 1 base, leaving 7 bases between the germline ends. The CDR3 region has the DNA TGTGCCAGCCAGGGTGGCACAGATACGCAGTATTTT. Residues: CASQGGTDTQYF.

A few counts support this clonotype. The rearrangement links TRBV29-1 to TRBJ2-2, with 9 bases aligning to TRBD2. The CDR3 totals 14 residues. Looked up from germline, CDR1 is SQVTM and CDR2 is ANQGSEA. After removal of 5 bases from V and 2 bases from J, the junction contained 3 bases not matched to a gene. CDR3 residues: CSVPGTSNTGELFF. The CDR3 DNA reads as TGCAGCGTTCCAGGGACTAGCAACACCGGGGAGCTGTTTTTT.

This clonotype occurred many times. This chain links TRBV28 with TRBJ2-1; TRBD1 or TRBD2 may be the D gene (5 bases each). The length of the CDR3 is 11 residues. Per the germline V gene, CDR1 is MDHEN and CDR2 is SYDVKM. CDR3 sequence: CAWGFLNEQFF. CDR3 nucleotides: TGTGCGTGGGGGTTTCTCAATGAGCAGTTCTTC.

The chain's CDR3 is CASSLSGGSITGELFF. The CDR3 DNA sequence: TGTGCCAGCAGCTTAAGCGGCGGGAGCATCACCGGGGAGCTGTTTTTT. The gene calls are TRBV7-3 and TRBJ2-2, with 7 bases lining up with TRBD2. Germline CDR1 reads SGHTA; CDR2 reads FQGTGA. This CDR3 is built from 16 residues. With 1 base clipped from V and 4 bases from J, the junction kept 6 bases outside the gene matches.

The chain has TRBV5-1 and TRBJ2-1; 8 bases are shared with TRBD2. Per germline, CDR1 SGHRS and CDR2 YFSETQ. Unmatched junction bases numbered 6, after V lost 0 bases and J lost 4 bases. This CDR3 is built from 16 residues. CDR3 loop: CASSLVASSGYNEQFF. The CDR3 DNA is TGCGCCAGCAGCTTGGTGGCATCTAGCGGGTACAATGAGCAGTTCTTC.

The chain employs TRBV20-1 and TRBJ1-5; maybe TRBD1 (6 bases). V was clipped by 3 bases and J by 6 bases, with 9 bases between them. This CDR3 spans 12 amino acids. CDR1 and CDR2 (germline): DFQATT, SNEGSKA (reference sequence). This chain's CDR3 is CSARQGLQPQHF. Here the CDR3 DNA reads TGCAGTGCTAGGCAGGGGCTTCAGCCCCAGCATTTT.

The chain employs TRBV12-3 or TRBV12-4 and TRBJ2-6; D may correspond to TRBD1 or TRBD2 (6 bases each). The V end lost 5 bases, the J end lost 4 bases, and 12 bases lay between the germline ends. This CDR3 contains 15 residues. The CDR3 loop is CASSPEGGGANVLTF. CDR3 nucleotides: TGTGCCAGCAGTCCTGAGGGGGGCGGGGCCAACGTCCTGACTTTC.

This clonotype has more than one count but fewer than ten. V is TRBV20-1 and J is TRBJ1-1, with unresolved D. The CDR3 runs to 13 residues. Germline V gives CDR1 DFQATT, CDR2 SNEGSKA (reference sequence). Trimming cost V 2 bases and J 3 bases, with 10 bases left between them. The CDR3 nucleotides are TGCAGTGCTAGATCGGGGATCGACACTGAAGCTTTCTTT. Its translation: CSARSGIDTEAFF.

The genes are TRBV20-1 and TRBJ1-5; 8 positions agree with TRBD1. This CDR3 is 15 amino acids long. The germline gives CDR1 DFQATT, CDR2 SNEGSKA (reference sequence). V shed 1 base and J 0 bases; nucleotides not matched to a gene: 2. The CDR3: CSARGTGFSNQPQHF. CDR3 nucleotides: TGCAGTGCTAGAGGGACAGGGTTTAGCAATCAGCCCCAGCATTTT.

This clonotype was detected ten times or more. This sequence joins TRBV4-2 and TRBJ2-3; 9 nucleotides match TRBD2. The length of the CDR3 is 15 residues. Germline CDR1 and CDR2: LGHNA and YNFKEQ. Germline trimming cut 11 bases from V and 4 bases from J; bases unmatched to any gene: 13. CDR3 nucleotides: TGTGCCTCCCAAGGGGCTAGCGGGAACGCAGATACGCAGTATTTT. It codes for CASQGASGNADTQYF.